The 18 T cell receptor beta chains in this list originate from one sample, sequenced in a study of T cell responses to AZD1222 COVID-19 vaccine. Sequenced by immunoSEQ multiplex PCR; TCRdb stores in-frame clones only, minus some. The data hold 240,000 or so clones, with approximately 95% observed a single time. The sample was peripheral blood, taken on day 0 of AZD1222 vaccination. The receptors here all came from an adult in good health.

The V and J genes are TRBV4-2 and TRBJ1-5, with D unresolved. This CDR3 has 12 residues. Germline V lookup: CDR1 LGHNA, CDR2 YNFKEQ. Trimming took off 1 base at V and 5 bases at J, with 3 bases between the two ends. The CDR3 coding sequence is TGTGCCAGCAGCCAAGGTTATCAGCCCCAGCATTTT. This encodes CASSQGYQPQHF.

V is TRBV11-2 and J is TRBJ1-2, with D perhaps matching TRBD1 (6 bases). CDR1 and CDR2 from the germline V gene are SGHAT and FQNNGV. Trimming left V 4 bases short and J 4 bases short, with 19 bases between. The CDR3 length is 16 residues. CDR3 sequence: CASSSVVRGSFYGYTF. The CDR3 nucleotides are TGTGCCAGCAGCTCGGTGGTCAGGGGCAGTTTCTATGGCTACACCTTC.

The genes are TRBV20-1 and TRBJ2-1; D is unresolved. V lost 3 bases to trimming and J lost 10 bases, with 7 bases between them. The germline CDR1 and CDR2 sequences are DFQATT and SNEGSKA (reference sequence). The CDR3 runs to 10 residues. Written as DNA, the CDR3 is TGCAGTGCTAGCGGACCGGAGCAGTTCTTC. Encoded protein: CSASGPEQFF.

The genes are TRBV28 and TRBJ2-7; TRBD2 matches at 9 bases. Losses at the gene ends were 5 bases for V and 6 bases for J; bases not matched to a gene: 14. The CDR3 is 16 amino acids. Looked up from germline, CDR1 is MDHEN and CDR2 is SYDVKM. CDR3 DNA: TGTGCCAGCAGTCCCCCTCCTTTAGCGGGAGCACTCGAGCAGTACTTC. Encoded protein: CASSPPPLAGALEQYF.

The chain combines TRBV28 with TRBJ1-2, with D possibly matching TRBD1 (5 bases). There are 13 residues in the CDR3. V was clipped by 8 bases and J by 5 bases, with 15 bases between them. Germline values: CDR1 MDHEN, CDR2 SYDVKM. The CDR3 sequence is CASGPTVLYGYTF. CDR3 coding DNA: TGTGCCAGCGGCCCGACAGTGCTGTATGGCTACACCTTC.

The chain uses TRBV15 and TRBJ1-2; 12 bases align to TRBD1. Germline V gene lookup returns CDR1 LNHNV and CDR2 YYDKDF (reference sequence). With 4 bases clipped from V and 8 bases from J, the junction kept 14 bases outside the gene matches. This CDR3 has 17 amino acids. As DNA, the CDR3 is TGTGCCACCAGCACGGAATTCCCCCGGGACAGGGGGCGCGGCTACACCTTC. It specifies CATSTEFPRDRGRGYTF.

The V call is TRBV5-5, the J call TRBJ1-3; D is unclear. CDR3 length: 15 amino acids. Germline CDR1 is SGHKS and CDR2 is YYEKEE (reference sequence). The V gene lost 1 base and the J gene lost 2 bases, with 10 bases spanning the gap. The CDR3 DNA sequence: TGTGCCAGCAGCTTGCACGGATCCCCTGGAAACACCATATATTTT. Translated, it gives CASSLHGSPGNTIYF.

The chain employs TRBV27 and TRBJ2-7; D may be TRBD1 (6 bases). Germline V gene sequence: CDR1 MNHEY, CDR2 SMNVEV (reference sequence). The CDR3 extends over 14 amino acids. Trimming took 5 bases from V and 1 from J, leaving 12 bases between them. CDR3 amino acids: CASSPRQVSYEQYF. The DNA of the CDR3 is TGTGCCAGCAGTCCCCGACAGGTTTCCTACGAGCAGTACTTC.

As DNA, the CDR3 is TGTGCCAGCAGTTACCCTTGGTTCGAAGCTTTCTTT. The encoded protein is CASSYPWFEAFF. This chain links TRBV6-2 or TRBV6-3 with TRBJ1-1; no clear D. Germline assignment: CDR1 MNHEY and CDR2 SVGEGT. Trimming shortened V by 2 bases and J by 8 bases, and 9 bases separated the two germline ends. The CDR3 spans 12 residues.

The chain employs TRBV20-1 and TRBJ2-2, with D possibly matching TRBD2 (5 bases). Germline assignment: CDR1 DFQATT and CDR2 SNEGSKA (reference sequence). V shed 3 bases and J shed 1 base, with 6 bases lying between them. CDR3 size: 13 residues. CDR3 bases: TGCAGTGCTAGTGAGGGGAACACCGGGGAGCTGTTTTTT. This translates into CSASEGNTGELFF.

The chain combines TRBV28 with TRBJ2-7; the D gene could be TRBD1 or TRBD2 (6 bases each). The CDR3 has 15 residues. Trimming cost V 6 bases and J 5 bases, with 20 bases left between them. Germline V CDR1 and CDR2: MDHEN, SYDVKM. DNA of the CDR3: TGTGCCAGCAGCCCCGGACAGTTCGGGAGCGACGAGCAGTACTTC. Translation gives CASSPGQFGSDEQYF.

V usage is TRBV27 and J usage is TRBJ2-7; 7 bases map to TRBD1. J gave up 2 bases and V 5 bases, and 6 bases lay outside the gene matches. This CDR3 region has 14 residues. Per the germline V gene, CDR1 is MNHEY and CDR2 is SMNVEV (reference sequence). The CDR3 here is CASSRRDSPYEQYF. Here the CDR3 DNA reads TGTGCCAGCAGTCGCAGGGACAGTCCCTACGAGCAGTACTTC.

The J gene is TRBJ1-5, the V gene TRBV3-1 (or the pseudogene TRBV3-2); the D is unclear. Germline V gene sequence: CDR1 LGHDT, CDR2 YNNKEL (reference sequence). The CDR3 runs to 13 residues. V was trimmed by 2 bases and J by 9 bases, leaving 11 bases between them. For the CDR3, the DNA is TGTGCCAGCAGCCAAAAAGGTTGGCGGCCCCAGCATTTT. Protein product: CASSQKGWRPQHF.

J is TRBJ1-1 and V is TRBV12-3 or TRBV12-4, with D hard to call. Trimming stripped 6 bases from V and 5 bases from J, with 13 bases between. This CDR3 contains 13 residues. The CDR3: CASRMVGRTEAFF. The CDR3 DNA is TGTGCCAGCAGGATGGTCGGGCGGACTGAAGCTTTCTTT.

This clone came up once. This chain uses TRBV5-1 with TRBJ2-7; TRBD2 matches at 7 bases. Germline V CDR1 and CDR2: SGHRS, YFSETQ. This CDR3 has 14 amino acids. Trimming at V came to 0 bases and at J to 7 bases, leaving 7 bases not matched to a gene. The CDR3 DNA reads as TGCGCCAGCAGCTTGGGAGGTCCCGGGGGGGAGCAGTACTTC. It encodes CASSLGGPGGEQYF. The full variable domain, in which reference TRBV5-1 and TRBJ2-7 provide the parts outside the CDR3, is KAGVTQTPRYLIKTRGQQVTLSCSPISGHRSVSWYQQTPGQGLQFLFEYFSETQRNKGNFPGRFSGRQFSNSRSEMNVSTLELGDSALYLCASSLGGPGGEQYFGPGTRLTVT.

In this sample, this clone turned up once. The chain couples TRBV7-6 to TRBJ2-5; D gene unclear. This CDR3 is built from 13 residues. Germline values: CDR1 SGHVS, CDR2 FNYEAQ. The ends were cut back, 3 bases at V and 2 bases at J, with 7 bases in the middle. CDR3 amino acids: CASSFGRQETQYF. For the CDR3, the DNA is TGTGCCAGCAGCTTCGGAAGGCAAGAGACCCAGTACTTC.

The V and J genes are TRBV5-3 and TRBJ2-5; D not certain. Being an ORF, TRBV5-3 has a function that is uncertain. This CDR3 is built from 16 residues. V lost 0 bases to trimming and J lost 5 bases, with 17 bases between them. CDR3 bases: TGTGCCAGAAGCTTGGTCCGCAGTTTGGCTGTGGAGACCCAGTACTTC. Its protein product is CARSLVRSLAVETQYF.

CDR3 nucleotides: TGTGCCACCGGTGGGGCTAGCGGATACCAAGAGACCCAGTACTTC. Protein product: CATGGASGYQETQYF. The chain couples TRBV28 to TRBJ2-5; 7 nucleotides match TRBD2. CDR1 and CDR2 from the germline V gene are MDHEN and SYDVKM. The CDR3 has 15 amino acids. V dropped 10 bases and J dropped 0; count of bases not matched to a gene: 11. Based on the CDR3 plus reference TRBV28 and TRBJ2-5, the full variable domain is DVKVTQSSRYLVKRTGEKVFLECVQDMDHENMFWYRQDPGLGLRLIYFSYDVKMKEKGDIPEGYSVSREKKERFSLILESASTNQTSMYLCATGGASGYQETQYFGPGTRLLVL.